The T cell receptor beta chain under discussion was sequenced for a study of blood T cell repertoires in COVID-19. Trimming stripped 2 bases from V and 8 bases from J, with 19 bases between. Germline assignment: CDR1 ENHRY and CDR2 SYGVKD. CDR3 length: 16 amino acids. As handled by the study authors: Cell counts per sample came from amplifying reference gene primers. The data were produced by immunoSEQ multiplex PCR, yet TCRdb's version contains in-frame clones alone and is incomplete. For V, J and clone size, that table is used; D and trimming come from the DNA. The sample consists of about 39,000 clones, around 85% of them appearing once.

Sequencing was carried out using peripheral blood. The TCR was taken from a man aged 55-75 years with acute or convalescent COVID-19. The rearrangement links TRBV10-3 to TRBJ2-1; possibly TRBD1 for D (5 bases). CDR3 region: CAISEPSSLIGDEQFF. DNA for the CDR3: TGTGCCATCAGTGAGCCCTCATCCCTTATAGGGGATGAGCAGTTCTTC.